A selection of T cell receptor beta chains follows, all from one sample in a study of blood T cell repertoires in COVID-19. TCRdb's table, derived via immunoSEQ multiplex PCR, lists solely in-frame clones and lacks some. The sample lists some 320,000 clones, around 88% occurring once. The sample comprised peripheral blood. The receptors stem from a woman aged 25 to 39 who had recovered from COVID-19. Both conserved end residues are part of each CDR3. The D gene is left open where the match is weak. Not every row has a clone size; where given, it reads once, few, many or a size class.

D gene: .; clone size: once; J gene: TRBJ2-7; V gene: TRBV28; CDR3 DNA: TGTGCCAGCAGTCCAGGACAGCTCTACGAGCAGTACTTC; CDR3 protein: CASSPGQLYEQYF
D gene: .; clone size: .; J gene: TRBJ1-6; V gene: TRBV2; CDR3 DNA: TGTGCCAGCAGTGACCTGGCGGGCAGCTCCTATAATTCACCCCTCCACTTT; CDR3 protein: CASSDLAGSSYNSPLHF
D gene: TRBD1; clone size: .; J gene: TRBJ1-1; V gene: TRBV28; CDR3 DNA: TGTGCCAGCAGTCCAGGGGGGATCATGAACACGGAAGCTTTCTTT; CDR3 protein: CASSPGGIMNTEAFF
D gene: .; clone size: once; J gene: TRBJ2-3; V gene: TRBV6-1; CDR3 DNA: TGTGCCAGCAGTGAAGTTTCCGGTGGAGATACGCAGTATTTT; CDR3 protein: CASSEVSGGDTQYF
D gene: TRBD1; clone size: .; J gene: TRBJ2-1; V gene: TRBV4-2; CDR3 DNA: TGTGCCAGCAGCCAAGCTGACAGGGCCTCCTACAATGAGCAGTTCTTC; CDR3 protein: CASSQADRASYNEQFF
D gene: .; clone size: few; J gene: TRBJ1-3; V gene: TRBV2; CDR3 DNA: TGTGCCAGCAGTTATAGCTCTGGAAACACCATATATTTT; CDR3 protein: CASSYSSGNTIYF
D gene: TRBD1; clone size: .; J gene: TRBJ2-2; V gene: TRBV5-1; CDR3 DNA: TGCGCCAGCAGCTTGGCCTTGGGACAGGGGGTCGGGGAGCTGTTTTTT; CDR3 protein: CASSLALGQGVGELFF
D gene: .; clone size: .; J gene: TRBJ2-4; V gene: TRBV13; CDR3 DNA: TGTGCCAGCAGCTTCCAGGGGAGTTGGGACATTCAGTACTTC; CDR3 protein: CASSFQGSWDIQYF
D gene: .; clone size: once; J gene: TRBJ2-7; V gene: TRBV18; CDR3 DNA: TGTGCCATCGAGTCGTGCGAGCAGTACTTC; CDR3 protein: CAIESCEQYF
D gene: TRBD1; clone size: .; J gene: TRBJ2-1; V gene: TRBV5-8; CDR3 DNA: TGTGCCAGCAGCTTGGTACAGGGGGCATACAATGAGCAGTTCTTC; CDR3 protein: CASSLVQGAYNEQFF
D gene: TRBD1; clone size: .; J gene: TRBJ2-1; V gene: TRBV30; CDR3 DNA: TGTGCCTGGGTGGAGTTGGGACAGGGACACAATGAGCAGTTCTTC; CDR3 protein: CAWVELGQGHNEQFF
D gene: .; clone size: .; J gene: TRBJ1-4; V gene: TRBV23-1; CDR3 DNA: TGCGCCAGCAGTCGGGGGCATGAAAAACTGTTTTTT; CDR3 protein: CASSRGHEKLFF
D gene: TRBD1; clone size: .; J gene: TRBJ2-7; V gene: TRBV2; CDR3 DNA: TGTGCCAGCAGAGGACAGGGGGCTATCTACGAGCAGTACTTC; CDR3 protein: CASRGQGAIYEQYF
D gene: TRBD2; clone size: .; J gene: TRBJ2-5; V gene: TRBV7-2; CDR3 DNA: TGTGCCAGCAGCTTGGGACTAGGCGGTCCAGAGACCCAGTACTTC; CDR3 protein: CASSLGLGGPETQYF
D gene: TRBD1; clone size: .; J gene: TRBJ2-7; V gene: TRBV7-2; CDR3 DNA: TGTGCCAGCTGTAAACAGGGGTCTTACGAGCAGTACTTC; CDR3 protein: CASCKQGSYEQYF
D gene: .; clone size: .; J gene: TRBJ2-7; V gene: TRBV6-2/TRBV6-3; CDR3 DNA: TGTGCCAGCAGTTACTCGAAGGACACCCACTCCTACGAGCAGTACTTC; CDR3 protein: CASSYSKDTHSYEQYF
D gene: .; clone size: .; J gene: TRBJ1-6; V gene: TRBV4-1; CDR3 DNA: TGCGCCAGCAGCTCACGACAGGACTATAATTCACCCCTCCACTTT; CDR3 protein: CASSSRQDYNSPLHF
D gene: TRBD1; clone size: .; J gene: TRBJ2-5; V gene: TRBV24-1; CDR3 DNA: TGTGCCACCAGTGCATACAGGGGGCAAGGGGAGACCCAGTACTTC; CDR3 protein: CATSAYRGQGETQYF
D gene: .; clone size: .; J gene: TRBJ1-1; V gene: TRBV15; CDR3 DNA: TGTGCCACCAGCAGAGCCAAGACAGAGAAAGCTTTCTTT; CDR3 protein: CATSRAKTEKAFF
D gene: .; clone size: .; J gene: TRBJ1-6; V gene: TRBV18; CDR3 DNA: TGTGCCAGCTCACCAAATCAACAGCAAAATTCACCCCTCCACTTT; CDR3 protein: CASSPNQQQNSPLHF
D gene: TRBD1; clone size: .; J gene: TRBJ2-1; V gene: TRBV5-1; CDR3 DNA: TGCGCCAGCAGCTTGGCCCTCCTCGGACAGGAGATGCCCTACAATGAGCAGTTCTTC; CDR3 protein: CASSLALLGQEMPYNEQFF
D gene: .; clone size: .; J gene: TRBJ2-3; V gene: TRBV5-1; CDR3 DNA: TGCGCCAGCAATACAGGGAACGAAGATACGCAGTATTTT; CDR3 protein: CASNTGNEDTQYF
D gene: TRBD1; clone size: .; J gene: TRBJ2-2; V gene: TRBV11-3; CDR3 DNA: TGTGCCAGCAGCCTTAGACAGGGCGTGGGGGAGCTGTTTTTT; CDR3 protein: CASSLRQGVGELFF
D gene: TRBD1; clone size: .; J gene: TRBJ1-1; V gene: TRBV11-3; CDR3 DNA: TGTGCCAGCAGCCCAGGGGGCCTGAACACTGAAGCTTTCTTT; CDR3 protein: CASSPGGLNTEAFF
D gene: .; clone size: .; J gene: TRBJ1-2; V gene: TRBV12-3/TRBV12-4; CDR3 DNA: TGTGCCAGCAGTTTAATGGGAGGGAATGGCTACACCTTC; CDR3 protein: CASSLMGGNGYTF
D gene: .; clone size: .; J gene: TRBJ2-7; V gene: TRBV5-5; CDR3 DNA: TGTGCCAGCAGGAGGACCAGACAGGCCTACGAGCAGTACTTC; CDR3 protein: CASRRTRQAYEQYF
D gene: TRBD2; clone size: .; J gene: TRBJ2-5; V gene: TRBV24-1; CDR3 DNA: TGTGCCACCAGTGATTCCACCGGGACTAGCGTGCCCGAGACCCAGTACTTC; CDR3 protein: CATSDSTGTSVPETQYF
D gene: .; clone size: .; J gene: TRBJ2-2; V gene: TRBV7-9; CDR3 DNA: TGTGCCAGCACTAGATCGGGGGAAAACGGGGAGCTGTTTTTT; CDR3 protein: CASTRSGENGELFF
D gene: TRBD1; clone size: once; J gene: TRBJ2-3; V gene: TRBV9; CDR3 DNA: TGTGCCAGCAGCGCAGACAGGGGATCCACAGATACGCAGTATTTT; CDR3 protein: CASSADRGSTDTQYF
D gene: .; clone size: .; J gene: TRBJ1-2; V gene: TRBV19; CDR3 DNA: TGTGCCAGTAGTCCCGGGACGGGGGATGGCTACACCTTC; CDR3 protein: CASSPGTGDGYTF
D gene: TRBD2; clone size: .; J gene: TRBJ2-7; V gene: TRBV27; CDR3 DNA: TGTGCCAGCACCCGCCGGGGGGGGCTAAGGAGGAGCTACGAGCAGTACTTC; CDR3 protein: CASTRRGGLRRSYEQYF
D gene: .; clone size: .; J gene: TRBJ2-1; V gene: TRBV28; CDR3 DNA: TGTGCCAGCAGTTTAGGGGGGGCGAATGAGCAGTTCTTC; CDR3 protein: CASSLGGANEQFF
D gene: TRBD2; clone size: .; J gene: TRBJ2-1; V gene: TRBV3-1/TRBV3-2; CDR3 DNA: TGTGCCAGCAGCCCCTGGACTAGCGGGATGTACAATGAGCAGTTCTTC; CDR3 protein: CASSPWTSGMYNEQFF
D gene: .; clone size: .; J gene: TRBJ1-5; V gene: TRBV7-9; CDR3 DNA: TGTGCCAGCAGCCCAAGACAGGTGCCCATAGGCAATCAGCCCCAGCATTTT; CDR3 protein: CASSPRQVPIGNQPQHF
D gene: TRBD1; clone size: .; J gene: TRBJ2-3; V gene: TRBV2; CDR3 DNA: TGTGCCAGCCAGAGCCCGGCGAGGGACAGGAGTACAGATACGCAGTATTTT; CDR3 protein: CASQSPARDRSTDTQYF
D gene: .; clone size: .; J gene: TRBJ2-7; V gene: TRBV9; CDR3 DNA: TGTGCCAGCAGCGTCTCAGCGGGCCTTGATTCCTACGAGCAGTACTTC; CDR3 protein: CASSVSAGLDSYEQYF
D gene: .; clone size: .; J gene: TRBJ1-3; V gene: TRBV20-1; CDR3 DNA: TGCAGTGCTAGTCCGGGGACATTCTCTGGAAACACCATATATTTT; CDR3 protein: CSASPGTFSGNTIYF
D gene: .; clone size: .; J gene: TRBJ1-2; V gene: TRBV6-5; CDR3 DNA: TGTGCCAGCAGCAGGACAGTTATCCAGGGCGGCTACACCTTC; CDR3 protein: CASSRTVIQGGYTF
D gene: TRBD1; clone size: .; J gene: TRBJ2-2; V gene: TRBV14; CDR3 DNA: TGTGCCAGCAGCCAAGTGACAGGGGGCATGGCGGAGCTGTTTTTT; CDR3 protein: CASSQVTGGMAELFF
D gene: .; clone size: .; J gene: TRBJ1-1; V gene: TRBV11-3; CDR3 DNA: TGTGCCAGCAGCTTAAGGGCAAGGGGGACTGAAGCTTTCTTT; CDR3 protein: CASSLRARGTEAFF
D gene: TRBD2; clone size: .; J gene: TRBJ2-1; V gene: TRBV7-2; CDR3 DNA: TGTGCCAGCAGCTTTAGGACTAGCGGGGGGGTTTCCTACAATGAGCAGTTCTTC; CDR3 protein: CASSFRTSGGVSYNEQFF
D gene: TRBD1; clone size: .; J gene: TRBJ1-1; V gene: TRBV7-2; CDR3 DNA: TGTGCCAGCAGCCAGACGGGACAGGGGGCGCGAGGCACTGAAGCTTTCTTT; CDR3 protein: CASSQTGQGARGTEAFF
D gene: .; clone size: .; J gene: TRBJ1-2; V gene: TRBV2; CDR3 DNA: TGTGCCGAAGGCAGGGGAAACTATGGCTACACCTTC; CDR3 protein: CAEGRGNYGYTF
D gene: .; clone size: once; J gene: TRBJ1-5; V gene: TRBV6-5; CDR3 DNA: TGTGCCAGCAGTATAGAAACGGGTCAGCCCCAGCATTTT; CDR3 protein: CASSIETGQPQHF
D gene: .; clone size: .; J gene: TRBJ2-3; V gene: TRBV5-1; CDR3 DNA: TGCGCCAGCAGCTTCTTAAGCACAGATACGCAGTATTTT; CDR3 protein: CASSFLSTDTQYF
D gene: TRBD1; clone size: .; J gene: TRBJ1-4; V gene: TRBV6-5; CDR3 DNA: TGTGCCAGCAGTTACCTAGGACAGGAAAATGAAAAACTGTTTTTT; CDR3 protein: CASSYLGQENEKLFF
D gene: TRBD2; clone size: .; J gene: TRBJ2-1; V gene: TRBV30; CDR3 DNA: TGTGCCTGGAGTTTCGGACTAGCGGGGGCCAAATACAATGAGCAGTTCTTC; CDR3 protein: CAWSFGLAGAKYNEQFF
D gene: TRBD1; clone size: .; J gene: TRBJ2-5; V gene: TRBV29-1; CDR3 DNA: TGCAGCGGGATACAGGGGGCCGGGGAGACCCAGTACTTC; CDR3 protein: CSGIQGAGETQYF
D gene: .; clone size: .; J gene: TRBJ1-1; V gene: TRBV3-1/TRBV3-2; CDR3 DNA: TGTGCCAGCAGCCAAGATCGGGCAGGGGACACTGAAGCTTTCTTT; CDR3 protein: CASSQDRAGDTEAFF
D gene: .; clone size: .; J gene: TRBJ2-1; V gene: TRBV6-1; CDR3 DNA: TGTGCCAGCAGTGAAATCAGGAATGAGCAGTTCTTC; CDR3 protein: CASSEIRNEQFF